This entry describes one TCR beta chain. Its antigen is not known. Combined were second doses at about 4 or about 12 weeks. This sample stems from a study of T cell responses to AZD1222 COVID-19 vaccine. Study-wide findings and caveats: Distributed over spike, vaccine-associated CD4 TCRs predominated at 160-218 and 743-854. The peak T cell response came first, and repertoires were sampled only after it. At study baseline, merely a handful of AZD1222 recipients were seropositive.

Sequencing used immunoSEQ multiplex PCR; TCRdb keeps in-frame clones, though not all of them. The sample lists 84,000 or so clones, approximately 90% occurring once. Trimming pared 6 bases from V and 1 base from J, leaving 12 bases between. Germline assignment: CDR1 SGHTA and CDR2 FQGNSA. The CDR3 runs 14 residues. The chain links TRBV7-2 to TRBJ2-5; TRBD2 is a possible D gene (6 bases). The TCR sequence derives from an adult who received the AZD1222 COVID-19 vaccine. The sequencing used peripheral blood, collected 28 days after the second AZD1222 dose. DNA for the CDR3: TGTGCCAGCAGGGAGGGACGGATCCAAGAGACCCAGTACTTC. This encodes CASREGRIQETQYF.